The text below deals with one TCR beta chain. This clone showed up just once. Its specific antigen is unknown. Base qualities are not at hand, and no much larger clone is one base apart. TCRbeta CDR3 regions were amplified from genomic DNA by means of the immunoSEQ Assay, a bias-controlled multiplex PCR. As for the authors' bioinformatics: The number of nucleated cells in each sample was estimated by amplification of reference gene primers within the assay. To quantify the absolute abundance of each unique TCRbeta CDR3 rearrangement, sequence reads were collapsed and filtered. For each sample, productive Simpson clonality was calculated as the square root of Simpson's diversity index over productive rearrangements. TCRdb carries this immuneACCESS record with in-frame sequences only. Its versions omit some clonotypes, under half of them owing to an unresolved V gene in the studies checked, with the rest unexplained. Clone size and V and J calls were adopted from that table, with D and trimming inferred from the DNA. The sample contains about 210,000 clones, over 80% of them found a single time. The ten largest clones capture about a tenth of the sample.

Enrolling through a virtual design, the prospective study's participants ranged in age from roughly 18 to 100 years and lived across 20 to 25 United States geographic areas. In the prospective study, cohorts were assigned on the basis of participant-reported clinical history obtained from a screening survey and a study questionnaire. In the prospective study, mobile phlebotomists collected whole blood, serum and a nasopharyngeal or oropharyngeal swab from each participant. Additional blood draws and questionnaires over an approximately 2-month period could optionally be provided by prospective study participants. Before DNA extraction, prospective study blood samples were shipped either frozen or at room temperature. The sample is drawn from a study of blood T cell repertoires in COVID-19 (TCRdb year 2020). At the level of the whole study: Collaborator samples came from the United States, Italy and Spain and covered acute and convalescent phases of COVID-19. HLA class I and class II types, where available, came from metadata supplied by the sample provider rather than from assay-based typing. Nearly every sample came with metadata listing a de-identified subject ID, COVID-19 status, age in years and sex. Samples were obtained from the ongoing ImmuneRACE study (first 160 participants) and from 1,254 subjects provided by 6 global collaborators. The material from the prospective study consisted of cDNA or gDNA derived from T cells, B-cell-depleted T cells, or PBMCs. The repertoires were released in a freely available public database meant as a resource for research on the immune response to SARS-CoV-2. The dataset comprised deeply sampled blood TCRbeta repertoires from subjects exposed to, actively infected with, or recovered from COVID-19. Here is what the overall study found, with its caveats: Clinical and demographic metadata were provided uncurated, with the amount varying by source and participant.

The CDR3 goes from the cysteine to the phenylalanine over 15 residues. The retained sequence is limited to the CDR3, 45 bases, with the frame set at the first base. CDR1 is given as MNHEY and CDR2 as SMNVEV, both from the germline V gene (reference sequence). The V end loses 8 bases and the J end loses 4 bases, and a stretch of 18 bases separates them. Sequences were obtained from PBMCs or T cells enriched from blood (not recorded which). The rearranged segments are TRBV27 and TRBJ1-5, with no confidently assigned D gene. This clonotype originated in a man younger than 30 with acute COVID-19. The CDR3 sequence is CASGPVVEGNQPQHF. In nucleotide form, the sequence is TGTGCCAGCGGGCCGGTAGTCGAAGGTAATCAGCCCCAGCATTTT.